Listed here are 27 T cell receptor beta chains from one sample, sequenced in a study of beta chain features in type 1 diabetes. Expressed TCRB transcripts were sequenced, since all the RNA that had been isolated was reverse transcribed. TCRdb keeps only in-frame clones here, not all; method: immunoSEQ multiplex PCR. The repertoire has some 150,000 clones, 10% of them found once; the top ten carry roughly 1.4%. Material for sequencing was naive CD4+ T cells from blood. Receptor source: a man between 18 and 35 years old in good health.

This clone was seen many times. The rearrangement joins TRBV29-1 to TRBJ2-2, with D possibly being TRBD2 (5 bases). In germline, CDR1 is SQVTM, CDR2 ANQGSEA. CDR3 size: 12 residues. The CDR3: CTEAPNTGELFF. As DNA, the CDR3 is TGCACGGAGGCCCCGAACACCGGGGAGCTGTTTTTT.

The chain carries TRBV5-4 and TRBJ2-1, with 9 bases lining up with TRBD2. V was pared by 7 bases and J by 6 bases, with 5 bases of the junction left unmatched. Germline V gene sequence: CDR1 SGHNT, CDR2 YYREEE (reference sequence). This CDR3 has 13 amino acids. The CDR3 bases are TGTGCCAGCCAGGGCGGGGGGGCCAATGAGCAGTTCTTC. It encodes CASQGGGANEQFF.

The sample holds a few counts of this clone. This rearrangement joins TRBV7-2 to TRBJ2-7, with TRBD1 matching over 7 bases. CDR1 and CDR2 from the germline V gene are SGHTA and FQGNSA. The J segment lost 2 bases and the V segment lost 5 bases, leaving 6 bases of the junction unmatched. This CDR3 is 14 amino acids long. The CDR3 DNA reads as TGTGCCAGCAGCGTAGGACAGGTTCCCTACGAGCAGTACTTC. Amino acid sequence: CASSVGQVPYEQYF.

This clone turned up a few times. The CDR3: CASSLRGRSYEQYF. The DNA of the CDR3 is TGCGCCAGCAGCTTAAGGGGGCGCTCCTACGAGCAGTACTTC. The V call is TRBV5-1, the J call TRBJ2-7; TRBD1 aligns across 7 bases. With V trimmed by 2 bases and J by 0 bases, 2 bases remained unmatched. CDR3 size: 14 residues. Germline assignment: CDR1 SGHRS and CDR2 YFSETQ.

This chain joins TRBV20-1 and TRBJ2-3; D might be TRBD2 (5 bases). This CDR3 contains 11 residues. The germline V and J ends were trimmed by 4 bases and 10 bases, with 12 bases remaining between them. Germline values: CDR1 DFQATT, CDR2 SNEGSKA (reference sequence). This chain's CDR3 is CSAKAPRAQYF. The DNA of the CDR3 is TGCAGTGCTAAGGCCCCGAGGGCGCAGTATTTT.

This clone was detected a few times. The gene calls are TRBV9 and TRBJ2-5; 7 bases align to TRBD1. V shed 0 bases and J 2 bases; nucleotides not matched to a gene: 4. The CDR3 consists of 15 residues. The V gene's germline CDR1 is SGDLS and CDR2 YYNGEE. The CDR3 region is CASSVVGTAQETQYF. The CDR3 DNA follows: TGTGCCAGCAGCGTAGTCGGGACAGCACAAGAGACCCAGTACTTC.

The chain uses TRBV5-1 and TRBJ2-3, with 7 bases that match TRBD1. CDR3 length equals 14 residues. Germline CDR1 and CDR2: SGHRS and YFSETQ. J gave up 5 bases and V 4 bases, and 7 bases lay outside the gene matches. The CDR3 region is CASSPGQDIDTQYF. The CDR3 region has the DNA TGCGCCAGCAGCCCTGGACAGGATATAGATACGCAGTATTTT.

This clone appeared a few times. The V and J genes are TRBV7-8 and TRBJ2-5, with 8 nucleotides matching TRBD1. CDR1 and CDR2 (germline): SGHVS, FQNEAQ. The CDR3 is made up of 14 amino acids. With 4 bases clipped from V and 0 bases from J, the junction kept 1 base outside the gene matches. CDR3 in DNA: TGTGCCAGCAGCTGGACAGGGAACCAAGAGACCCAGTACTTC. The encoded protein is CASSWTGNQETQYF.

The CDR3 nucleotides read TGTGCCAGCAGCGGACAGGGGCGGATTAACTATGGCTACACCTTC. This codes for CASSGQGRINYGYTF. The J gene is TRBJ1-2, the V gene TRBV9, with 8 bases fitting TRBD1. The CDR3 totals 15 residues. Per germline, CDR1 SGDLS and CDR2 YYNGEE. V trimming: 3 bases; J trimming: 1 base; junction bases outside the gene matches: 5.

The gene calls are TRBV10-3 and TRBJ1-5; 10 bases map to TRBD1. Germline-derived CDR1 and CDR2 are ENHRY and SYGVKD. The CDR3 is 15 residues long. J was trimmed by 7 bases and V by 2 bases; bases with no gene match: 5. CDR3 in DNA: TGTGCCATCAGTGAGCAGACAGGGGGCGGACAGCCCCAGCATTTT. The encoded protein is CAISEQTGGGQPQHF.

This clone was detected a few times. V gene TRBV28 combines with J gene TRBJ2-7, with 9 positions matching TRBD1. The CDR3 has 14 amino acids. CDR1 MDHEN and CDR2 SYDVKM come from the germline V gene. The ends lost 5 bases at V and 6 bases at J; junction bases unmatched: 8. The CDR3 loop reads CASSPGTGLGEQYF. CDR3 DNA: TGTGCCAGCAGTCCCGGGACAGGGTTGGGCGAGCAGTACTTC. Using reference TRBV28 and TRBJ2-7 for the parts outside the CDR3, the full variable domain is DVKVTQSSRYLVKRTGEKVFLECVQDMDHENMFWYRQDPGLGLRLIYFSYDVKMKEKGDIPEGYSVSREKKERFSLILESASTNQTSMYLCASSPGTGLGEQYFGPGTRLTVT.

The J gene is TRBJ2-7, the V gene TRBV14, with D perhaps matching TRBD1 (5 bases). The CDR3 has 15 residues. In germline, CDR1 is SGHDN, CDR2 FVKESK. Between the trimmed V and J ends, which lost 4 bases and 0 bases, there was a span of 13 bases. For the CDR3, the DNA is TGTGCCAGCAGCCCCATGACAGAGAGCTCCTACGAGCAGTACTTC. It is translated as CASSPMTESSYEQYF.

This clone was detected a few times. The chain recombines TRBV28 with TRBJ2-3; 7 bases are a match to TRBD1. The CDR3 length is 14 residues. Trimming took 4 bases from V and 7 from J; bases not matched to a gene: 8. CDR1 MDHEN and CDR2 SYDVKM come from the germline V gene. The DNA of the CDR3 is TGTGCCAGCAGTTCGGGACAGTTCAGGAATACGCAGTATTTT. Its protein product is CASSSGQFRNTQYF.

V usage is TRBV29-1 and J usage is TRBJ1-2; perhaps TRBD1 as D (6 bases). Germline lookup yields CDR1 SQVTM and CDR2 ANQGSEA. The CDR3 has 12 amino acids. Trimming removed 7 bases from V and 2 bases from J, with 11 bases in between. CDR3 DNA: TGCAGCGCCAGTACAGGGAACTATGGCTACACCTTC. This translates into CSASTGNYGYTF. Drawing the rest from reference TRBV29-1 and TRBJ1-2, the complete variable domain is SAVISQKPSRDICQRGTSLTIQCQVDSQVTMMFWYRQQPGQSLTLIATANQGSEATYESGFVIDKFPISRPNLTFSTLTVSNMSPEDSSIYLCSASTGNYGYTFGSGTRLTVV.

At least ten counts were recorded for this clone. The chain is built from TRBV7-9 and TRBJ2-3; D might be TRBD1 (6 bases). Per germline, CDR1 SEHNR and CDR2 FQNEAQ (reference sequence). Trimming took off 4 bases at V and 2 bases at J, with 10 bases between the two ends. The CDR3 has 14 residues. This CDR3 is CASSSRGNTDTQYF. In DNA, the CDR3 is TGTGCCAGCAGCTCCAGGGGTAACACAGATACGCAGTATTTT.

The genes are TRBV18 and TRBJ2-7; weak D call: TRBD2 (5 bases). Germline V gene sequence: CDR1 KGHSH, CDR2 LQKENI. V shed 3 bases and J shed 0 bases, with 9 bases lying between them. The CDR3 runs to 14 residues. The DNA of the CDR3 is TGTGCCAGCTCACCCCCAGGAGGCTCCTACGAGCAGTACTTC. It codes for CASSPPGGSYEQYF.

The V gene is TRBV10-2, the J gene TRBJ2-1; TRBD2 agrees at 9 bases. The CDR3 is 16 amino acids. The germline V gene has CDR1 WSHSY and CDR2 SAAADI. V gave up 1 base and J gave up 0 bases; unmatched junction bases: 1. Written as DNA, the CDR3 is TGCGCCAGCAGTGAGTTAGCGGGGGCCTCCTACAATGAGCAGTTCTTC. Protein sequence: CASSELAGASYNEQFF.

This clone came up a few times. J is TRBJ2-7 and V is TRBV11-2; D remains ambiguous. The V end was cut by 1 base, the J end by 5 bases, with 6 bases between. Germline V gene lookup returns CDR1 SGHAT and CDR2 FQNNGV. CDR3 length equals 12 residues. The CDR3 reads CASSLVTHEQYF. The CDR3 coding sequence is TGTGCCAGCAGCTTAGTGACACACGAGCAGTACTTC.

This rearrangement joins TRBV6-6 to TRBJ1-2; the D gene is possibly TRBD1 (6 bases). Germline CDR1 reads MNHNY; CDR2 reads SVGAGI (reference sequence). The V end was cut by 0 bases, the J end by 4 bases, with 12 bases between. The CDR3 contains 15 residues. Written as DNA, the CDR3 is TGTGCCAGCAGTTACTCGACAGGCCGGGGCTATGGCTACACCTTC. The encoded protein is CASSYSTGRGYGYTF.

This clone appeared a few times. The V call is TRBV5-1, the J call TRBJ2-7; TRBD1 agrees at 11 bases. Per the germline V gene, CDR1 is SGHRS and CDR2 is YFSETQ. Losses at the gene ends were 4 bases for V and 4 bases for J; bases not matched to a gene: 7. This CDR3 is 15 amino acids long. This CDR3 reads CASSLPDRGQYEQYF. For the CDR3, the DNA is TGCGCCAGCAGCCTCCCGGACAGGGGGCAGTACGAGCAGTACTTC.

This clone has a handful of counts. The J gene is TRBJ1-2, the V gene TRBV30; D perhaps matches TRBD1 (6 bases). This CDR3 comprises 13 residues. CDR1 is GTSNPN and CDR2 is SVGIG in the germline V gene (reference sequence). V was cut by 4 bases and J by 0 bases, with 9 bases left in between. CDR3 residues: CAWTGAPNYGYTF. CDR3 nucleotide sequence: TGTGCCTGGACAGGGGCACCTAACTATGGCTACACCTTC.

There are a few counts of this clone. This chain connects TRBV7-2 to TRBJ1-2, with D unresolved. Germline CDR1 is SGHTA and CDR2 is FQGNSA. CDR3 size: 13 residues. V lost 3 bases, J lost 6 bases, and 11 bases lay in between. CDR3 amino acids: CASSFSLSDGYTF. For the CDR3, the DNA is TGTGCCAGCAGCTTTTCCCTATCTGATGGCTACACCTTC.

This clone occurred a few times. The chain recombines TRBV7-2 with TRBJ2-5; possible D gene TRBD2, 6 bases. The CDR3 is 12 amino acids. Trimming removed 5 bases from V and 5 bases from J, with 9 bases in between. From germline, CDR1 is SGHTA and CDR2 FQGNSA. CDR3 loop: CASSIRGETQYF. The CDR3 nucleotides are TGTGCCAGCAGCATCCGGGGGGAGACCCAGTACTTC. Full variable domain (outside the CDR3, taken from reference TRBV7-2 and TRBJ2-5): GAGVSQSPSNKVTEKGKDVELRCDPISGHTALYWYRQSLGQGLEFLIYFQGNSAPDKSGLPSDRFSAERTGGSVSTLTIQRTQQEDSAVYLCASSIRGETQYFGPGTRLLVL.

This clone has more than one count but fewer than ten. J is TRBJ1-2 and V is TRBV5-4; 7 nucleotides line up with TRBD1. The CDR3 runs 14 residues. J was trimmed by 2 bases and V by 4 bases; bases with no gene match: 5. The germline gives CDR1 SGHNT, CDR2 YYREEE (reference sequence). The CDR3 DNA reads as TGTGCCAGCAGCAGGGACAGTTGGAACTATGGCTACACCTTC. This sequence encodes CASSRDSWNYGYTF.

This clone came up a few times. The rearrangement joins TRBV5-4 to TRBJ1-5; no clear D gene. V was trimmed by 4 bases and J by 4 bases, leaving 6 bases between them. Germline V gene sequence: CDR1 SGHNT, CDR2 YYREEE (reference sequence). The CDR3 is made up of 12 amino acids. CDR3 loop: CASSNQNQPQHF. In DNA, the CDR3 is TGTGCCAGCAGCAACCAGAATCAGCCCCAGCATTTT.

This clone was detected a few times. This CDR3 reads CASSTLAGGPGELFF. The CDR3 coding sequence is TGTGCCAGCAGTACTTTAGCGGGGGGGCCCGGGGAGCTGTTTTTT. V usage is TRBV27 and J usage is TRBJ2-2; 11 bases align to TRBD2. The CDR3 sequence is 15 residues long. The V gene's germline CDR1 is MNHEY and CDR2 SMNVEV (reference sequence). J gave up 6 bases and V 5 bases, and 5 bases lay outside the gene matches.

V usage is TRBV29-1 and J usage is TRBJ1-2; D is possibly TRBD1 (5 bases). From germline, CDR1 is SQVTM and CDR2 ANQGSEA. There are 13 residues in the CDR3. V lost 6 bases to trimming and J lost 4 bases, with 15 bases between them. In DNA, the CDR3 is TGCAGCGTCCACGTGGGGGGGACCTATGGCTACACCTTC. It translates to CSVHVGGTYGYTF.